The rows below give T cell receptor beta chains drawn from one sample of a study of CD8+CD57+ T cells in acquired aplastic anemia. TCRdb reanalysed the reads using MiXCR and keeps one entry per CDR3 protein. The table includes about 240,000 distinct CDR3 sequences, more than 45% detected once. Sequenced input: sorted CD4+, CD8+, or CD8+CD57+ T cells (not recorded which) from PBMCs. The receptors were gathered from a human donor with aplastic anemia. Each CDR3 is given with its conserved first and last residue. A D gene is named only where the DNA matches it firmly. Clone size appears in some rows only: once, few, many, or a class for an expanded clone.

clone_size d_call j_call v_call cdr3_nt cdr3_aa
many TRBD2 TRBJ2-7 TRBV5-1 TGCGCCAGCAGCTTGACGGGGGGGCACCACGAGCAGTACTTC CASSLTGGHHEQYF
once TRBD2 TRBJ2-2 TRBV7-2 TGTGCCAGCAGCTTAGTTGGACTAGCGGACACCGGGGAGCTGTTTTTT CASSLVGLADTGELFF
- - TRBJ2-5 TRBV10-3 TGTGCCACGGGACCCTCCGCGAGGGAGACCCAGTACTTC CATGPSARETQYF
- - TRBJ2-7 TRBV25-1 TGTGCCAGCAGTGATGCGGCATCCTACGAGCAGTACTTC CASSDAASYEQYF
many - TRBJ2-1 TRBV7-6 TGTGCCAGCAGCTTAGCGGATAATGAGCAGTTCTTC CASSLADNEQFF
many - TRBJ2-7 TRBV4-3 TGCGCCAGCAGCCAAGATAGTGGGTTTTTCTACGAGCAGTACTTC CASSQDSGFFYEQYF
- - TRBJ2-2 TRBV24-1 TGTGCCACCAGTGATCGCACCGGGGAGCTGTTTTTT CATSDRTGELFF
- TRBD2 TRBJ2-3 TRBV19 TGTGCCAGTAGTGGCCTGGGCGGGGGTGACGCAGATACGCAGTATTTT CASSGLGGGDADTQYF
- - TRBJ1-2 TRBV7-2 TGTGCCAGCAGCCCCGTCCGGGCCCCGACGGGTGGCTACACCTTC CASSPVRAPTGGYTF
- - TRBJ1-5 TRBV10-2 TGCGCCAGCAGTGAGTGGGACGCGCGTCAGCCCCAGCATTTT CASSEWDARQPQHF
- - TRBJ1-2 TRBV19 TGTGCCAGTAATACCCGGGCGGGTAACTATGGCTACACCTTC CASNTRAGNYGYTF
many - TRBJ2-7 TRBV7-9 TGTGCCAGCAGCTCCACGCCGAGCTGGGGCGAGCAGTACTTC CASSSTPSWGEQYF
- - TRBJ1-1 TRBV20-1 TGCAGTGCTAGTAAGGTGATGAACACTGAAGCTTTCTTT CSASKVMNTEAFF
few - TRBJ1-1 TRBV29-1 TGCAGCGCTCGAGACATTGAAGCTTTCTTT CSARDIEAFF
- TRBD2 TRBJ2-1 TRBV6-5 TGTGCCAGCAGTTACCCAGGACTAGCGGGGGAGAACAATGAGCAGTTCTTC CASSYPGLAGENNEQFF
many TRBD2 TRBJ2-7 TRBV20-1 TGCAGTGCTAGAGACCTACTTGGCGGGAGGATCGACGAGCAGTACTTC CSARDLLGGRIDEQYF
- - TRBJ1-4 TRBV25-1 TGTGCCAGCAGTGAGCCCGGACGGGGGAATGAAAAACTGTTTTTT CASSEPGRGNEKLFF
- TRBD2 TRBJ2-1 TRBV10-3 TGTGCCATCAGTGAAAGCGGGGGGGCCCTCGATGAGCAGTTCTTC CAISESGGALDEQFF
- TRBD1 TRBJ1-2 TRBV19 TGTGCCAGTGGTGGAGGGGGCGATCGCTATGGCTACACCTTC CASGGGGDRYGYTF
- TRBD1 TRBJ2-7 TRBV19 TGTGCCAGTAGTATTTCAAGATTTGGGACAGGGGCCTACGAGCAGTACTTC CASSISRFGTGAYEQYF
- - TRBJ1-1 TRBV6-5 TGTGCCAGCAGTTACTCAGGGGCCTTGAGGACTGAAGCTTTCTTT CASSYSGALRTEAFF
once - TRBJ2-7 TRBV7-2 TGTGCCAGCAGCTTAGGACCTAGTGCCGAGCAGTACTTC CASSLGPSAEQYF
many TRBD2 TRBJ2-3 TRBV6-5 TGTGCCAGCACCAGCGGGGGACACACAGATACGCAGTATTTT CASTSGGHTDTQYF
few - TRBJ1-1 TRBV6-1 TGTGCCAGCAGTGAAAATCGTTACAGAGATGAAGCTTCCTTT CASSENRYRDEASF
many - TRBJ1-1 TRBV29-1 TGCAGCGTGGACAGACCAAACACTGAAGCTTTCTTT CSVDRPNTEAFF
many - TRBJ1-3 TRBV24-1 TGTGCCACCAGTGATAAGGGGGGAAGAAACACCATATATTTT CATSDKGGRNTIYF
- - TRBJ1-1 TRBV12-3/TRBV12-4 TGTGCCATCAGTGGAGGGGGGAACACTGAAGCTTTCTTT CAISGGGNTEAFF
many TRBD1 TRBJ2-7 TRBV4-1 TGCGCCAGCAGCGAGGACAGGGATTTTGGGGGCGAGCAGTACTTC CASSEDRDFGGEQYF
- - TRBJ2-3 TRBV7-9 TGTGCCAGCAGCTTGGTCCAGGGACCAGATACGCAGTATTTT CASSLVQGPDTQYF
- - TRBJ1-2 TRBV19 TGTGCCAGTTCGGAGGGGATCGGCTACACCTTC CASSEGIGYTF
- TRBD1 TRBJ1-2 TRBV2 TGTGCCAGCAGAAACCGACAGGGCTTGGGCTACACCTTC CASRNRQGLGYTF
few - TRBJ2-5 TRBV5-1 TGTGCCAGCAGCCTCAGGGGCGATCAGCCCCAGTACTTC CASSLRGDQPQYF
- - TRBJ2-7 TRBV19 TGTGCCAGTAGTTTGGACAGCTTCTACGAGCAGTACTTC CASSLDSFYEQYF
- - TRBJ2-7 TRBV24-1 TGTGCCACCAGTGAGGGGGGTCATTCGTACGAGCAGTACTTC CATSEGGHSYEQYF
many TRBD1 TRBJ2-3 TRBV5-1 TGCGCCAGCAGCTTGTTTACAGGGGGCGCTAAAGATACGCAGTATTTT CASSLFTGGAKDTQYF
- TRBD1 TRBJ2-7 TRBV7-3 TGTGCCAGCAGCTGCAGGGGGCCGGGGGAGCAGTACTTC CASSCRGPGEQYF
- - TRBJ1-1 TRBV19 TGTGCCAGTAGTACGGGCCACGATGAAGCTTTCTTT CASSTGHDEAFF
- - TRBJ1-6 TRBV7-9 TGTGCCAGCAGCCATGTGTTAACAGGGCATAATTCACCCCTCCACTTT CASSHVLTGHNSPLHF
- - TRBJ2-7 TRBV7-9 TGTGCCAGCAGCCTTGGACGAACTTCCTACGAGCAGTACTTC CASSLGRTSYEQYF
many TRBD1 TRBJ1-1 TRBV5-6 TGTGCCAGCAGCCCGGGACAGAGTGAAGCTTTCTTT CASSPGQSEAFF
many - TRBJ2-7 TRBV11-2 TGTGCCAGCAGCTTACTAGCGCAAACCTACGAGCAGTACTTC CASSLLAQTYEQYF
- - TRBJ2-7 TRBV20-1 TGCAGTGCTAGGACTGACGGAATCTCCTACGAGCAGTACTTC CSARTDGISYEQYF
- TRBD1 TRBJ2-6 TRBV24-1 TGTGCCACCAGTGACCGCGACAGGGCTGGGGCCAACGTCCTGACTTTC CATSDRDRAGANVLTF
many - TRBJ2-5 TRBV4-1 TGCGCCAGCAGCCAAGATTCAACTATCCAAGAGACCCAGTACTTC CASSQDSTIQETQYF
- TRBD1 TRBJ1-1 TRBV10-1 TGCGCCAGCAGTGCATCGGGACAGGGGGCGACGTCTTTCTTT CASSASGQGATSFF
- - TRBJ2-7 TRBV25-1 TGTGCCAGCAGTGCTAGGGTCGGGTTCGAGCAGTACTTC CASSARVGFEQYF
few TRBD2 TRBJ2-7 TRBV29-1 TGCAGCGTTAGGTTACTAGCGGGAGCAGGGGAGCAGTACTTC CSVRLLAGAGEQYF
- - TRBJ1-2 TRBV30 TGTGCCTGGAGTGTCTTCGGCTATGGCTACACCTTC CAWSVFGYGYTF
many TRBD1 TRBJ1-1 TRBV20-1 TGCAGTGCTCCTCATCCACAGGGGGCAGGGACTGAAGCTTTCTTT CSAPHPQGAGTEAFF
few - TRBJ2-2 TRBV5-4 TGTGCCAGCAGCATACCGTGGCAGGGGCGTACCGGGGAGCTGTTTTTT CASSIPWQGRTGELFF
- TRBD1 TRBJ1-1 TRBV7-2 TGTGCCAGCAGTCCCACCGGACAGGGGAGGAACACTGAAGCTTTCTTT CASSPTGQGRNTEAFF
few - TRBJ1-4 TRBV6-1 TGTGCCAGCAGTGATGTGTTGAGATCAACTAATGAAAAACTGTTTTTT CASSDVLRSTNEKLFF
- - TRBJ1-1 TRBV5-1 TGCGCCAGCAGCCCTTATACCTACACTGAAGCTTTCTTT CASSPYTYTEAFF
once - TRBJ2-7 TRBV29-1 TGCAGCGCAAAACAGGGACCCTACGAGCAGTACTTC CSAKQGPYEQYF
- - TRBJ1-5 TRBV7-2 TGTGCCAGCAGCTTAGGGTCAGGGTTCTTTCAGCCCCAGCATTTT CASSLGSGFFQPQHF